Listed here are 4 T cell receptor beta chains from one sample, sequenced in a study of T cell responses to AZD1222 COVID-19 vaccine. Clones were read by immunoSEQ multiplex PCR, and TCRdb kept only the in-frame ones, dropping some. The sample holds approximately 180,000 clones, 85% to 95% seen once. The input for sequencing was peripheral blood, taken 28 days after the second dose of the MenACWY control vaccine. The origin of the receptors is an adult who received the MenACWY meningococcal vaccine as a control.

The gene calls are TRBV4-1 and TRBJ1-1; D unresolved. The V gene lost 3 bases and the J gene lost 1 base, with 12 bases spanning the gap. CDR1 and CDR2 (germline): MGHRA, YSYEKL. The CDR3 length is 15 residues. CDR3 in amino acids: CASSQVGTANTEAFF. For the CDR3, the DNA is TGCGCCAGCAGCCAGGTCGGTACAGCGAACACTGAAGCTTTCTTT.

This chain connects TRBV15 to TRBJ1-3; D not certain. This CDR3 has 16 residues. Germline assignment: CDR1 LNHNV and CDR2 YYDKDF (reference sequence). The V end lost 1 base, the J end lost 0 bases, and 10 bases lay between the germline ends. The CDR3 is CATSRGRPSSGNTIYF. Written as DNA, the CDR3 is TGTGCCACCAGCAGAGGCAGACCGAGCTCTGGAAACACCATATATTTT.

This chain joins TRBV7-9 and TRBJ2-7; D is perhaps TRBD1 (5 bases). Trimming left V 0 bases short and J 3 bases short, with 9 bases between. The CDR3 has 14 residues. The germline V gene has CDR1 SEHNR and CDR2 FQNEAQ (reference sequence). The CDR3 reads CASSLAPRVYEQYF. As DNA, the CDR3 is TGTGCCAGCAGCTTAGCTCCCAGGGTCTACGAGCAGTACTTC.

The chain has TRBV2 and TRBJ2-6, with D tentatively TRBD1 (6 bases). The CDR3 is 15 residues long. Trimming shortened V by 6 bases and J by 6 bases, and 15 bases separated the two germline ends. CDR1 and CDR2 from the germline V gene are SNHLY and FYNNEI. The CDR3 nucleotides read TGTGCCAGCAGGCCGGGACACAGAGCGGCCAACGTCCTGACTTTC. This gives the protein CASRPGHRAANVLTF.